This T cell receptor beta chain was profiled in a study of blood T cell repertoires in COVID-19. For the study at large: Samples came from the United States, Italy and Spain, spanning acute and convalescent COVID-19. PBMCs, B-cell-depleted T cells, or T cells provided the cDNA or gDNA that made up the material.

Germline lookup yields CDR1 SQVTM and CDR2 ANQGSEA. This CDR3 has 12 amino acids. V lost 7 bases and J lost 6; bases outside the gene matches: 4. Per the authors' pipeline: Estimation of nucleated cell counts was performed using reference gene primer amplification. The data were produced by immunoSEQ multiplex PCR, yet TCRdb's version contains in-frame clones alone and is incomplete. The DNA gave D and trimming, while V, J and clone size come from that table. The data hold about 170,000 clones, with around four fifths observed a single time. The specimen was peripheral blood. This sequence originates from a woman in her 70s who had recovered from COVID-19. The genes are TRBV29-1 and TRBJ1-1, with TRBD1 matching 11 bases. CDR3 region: CSGDRGSAEAFF. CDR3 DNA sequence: TGCAGCGGGGACAGGGGGTCGGCTGAAGCTTTCTTT.